The 21 T cell receptor beta chains presented below share a single source sample, sequenced in a study of cytomegalovirus exposure and HLA in healthy donors. PCR used 60 Vbeta primers and 13 Jbeta primers. The assay was immunoSEQ multiplex PCR, and TCRdb's table has in-frame clones only and misses some. The sample carries roughly 110,000 clones, about 78% recorded once. The sequencing input was PBMCs. These TCRs come from a woman aged 25-40 years in good health and CMV-seropositive.

The gene calls are TRBV5-1 and TRBJ1-1, with 7 bases fitting TRBD1. Losses at the gene ends were 5 bases for V and 1 base for J; bases not matched to a gene: 5. CDR3 length: 14 amino acids. CDR1 is SGHRS and CDR2 is YFSETQ in the germline V gene. DNA of the CDR3: TGCGCCAGCAGTCATGGACAGGCGAACACTGAAGCTTTCTTT. Translating gives CASSHGQANTEAFF.

The J gene is TRBJ1-2, the V gene TRBV5-1; 9 bases fit TRBD1. The V and J ends lost 4 bases and 6 bases, in that order; junction bases with no gene match: 13. Per the germline V gene, CDR1 is SGHRS and CDR2 is YFSETQ. The CDR3 is made up of 16 amino acids. This CDR3 is CASSRGQGSAVDGYTF. CDR3 coding DNA: TGCGCCAGCAGCCGGGGACAGGGCTCGGCTGTGGATGGCTACACCTTC. Combining the CDR3 with reference TRBV5-1 and TRBJ1-2 gives the whole variable domain KAGVTQTPRYLIKTRGQQVTLSCSPISGHRSVSWYQQTPGQGLQFLFEYFSETQRNKGNFPGRFSGRQFSNSRSEMNVSTLELGDSALYLCASSRGQGSAVDGYTFGSGTRLTVV.

V and J are TRBV9 and TRBJ1-3; maybe TRBD1 (5 bases). The CDR3 loop spans 17 amino acids. Germline V lookup: CDR1 SGDLS, CDR2 YYNGEE. Trimming shortened V by 3 bases and J by 0 bases, and 16 bases separated the two germline ends. The DNA of the CDR3 is TGTGCCAGCAGCGCCGATTCTCAGGGTTTCTCTGGAAACACCATATATTTT. Translation gives CASSADSQGFSGNTIYF.

V gene TRBV6-5 combines with J gene TRBJ2-7; 13 bases fit TRBD2. The CDR3 contains 13 residues. Losses at the gene ends were 11 bases for V and 7 bases for J; bases not matched to a gene: 8. Germline CDR1 MNHEY, CDR2 SVGAGI. This CDR3 reads CAGTSGEPREQYF. The CDR3 coding sequence is TGTGCCGGGACTAGCGGGGAACCCCGGGAGCAGTACTTC.

The rearrangement uses TRBV7-3 and TRBJ1-1, with a weak D call TRBD1 (6 bases). Trimming took 5 bases from V and 0 from J, leaving 13 bases between them. This CDR3 has 15 amino acids. Germline V CDR1 and CDR2: SGHTA, FQGTGA. The CDR3 DNA reads as TGTGCCAGCAGCCCGAGGGGGGGTATGAACACTGAAGCTTTCTTT. Protein sequence: CASSPRGGMNTEAFF.

The J gene is TRBJ1-1, the V gene TRBV10-3, with TRBD1 as a possible D gene (5 bases). This CDR3 is 14 amino acids long. Trimming stripped 3 bases from V and 7 bases from J, with 15 bases between. Germline V gives CDR1 ENHRY, CDR2 SYGVKD. CDR3 DNA sequence: TGTGCCATCAGTGATACGCAGGGAAAGGTTGAAGCTTTCTTT. As protein: CAISDTQGKVEAFF.

Notes on this clone: The junction does not match germline at one end; this may be a read error. This chain links TRBV11-3 with TRBJ1-1; D remains ambiguous. This CDR3 comprises 14 residues. Per germline, CDR1 SGHNT and CDR2 YENEEA. In DNA form, the CDR3 reads TGTGCCAGCAGCTTGGGCACGACGAACGCTGAAGCTTTCTTT. Protein product: CASSLGTTNAEAFF.

The genes are TRBV7-6 and TRBJ2-7, with D possibly matching TRBD2 (6 bases). The germline CDR1 and CDR2 sequences are SGHVS and FNYEAQ. The CDR3 contains 14 residues. V was clipped by 1 base and J by 3 bases, with 10 bases between them. CDR3 amino acids: CASSLGSGVYEQYF. The CDR3 DNA reads as TGTGCCAGCAGCTTAGGGTCGGGGGTCTACGAGCAGTACTTC.

The chain uses TRBV9 and TRBJ1-2; 8 nucleotides line up with TRBD1. Germline V gives CDR1 SGDLS, CDR2 YYNGEE. The J segment lost 9 bases and the V segment lost 3 bases, leaving 7 bases of the junction unmatched. This CDR3 has 13 amino acids. CDR3 protein: CASSGRQGLSYTF. DNA for the CDR3: TGTGCCAGCAGCGGACGACAGGGGCTCAGCTACACCTTC.

The chain couples TRBV4-1 to TRBJ1-5, with unresolved D. From germline, CDR1 is MGHRA and CDR2 YSYEKL. With 1 base removed from V and 1 base from J, the gap between germline ends came to 8 bases. This CDR3 is 15 amino acids long. Written as DNA, the CDR3 is TGCGCCAGCAGCCAAGCCGGGGTAAGCAATCAGCCCCAGCATTTT. As protein: CASSQAGVSNQPQHF.

The genes are TRBV2 and TRBJ1-5; possible D gene TRBD1, 5 bases. Germline CDR1 and CDR2: SNHLY and FYNNEI. The V end lost 6 bases, the J end lost 4 bases, and 22 bases lay between the germline ends. This CDR3 is 17 amino acids long. The CDR3: CASRHSGGGTPNQPQHF. The CDR3 DNA reads TGTGCCAGCAGGCACAGCGGGGGGGGAACCCCGAATCAGCCCCAGCATTTT.

V usage is TRBV25-1 and J usage is TRBJ1-1; D is uncertain. The V gene lost 6 bases and the J gene lost 10 bases, with 15 bases spanning the gap. From germline, CDR1 is MGHDK and CDR2 SYGVNS. This CDR3 comprises 12 residues. CDR3: CASSNSGAGAFF. CDR3 DNA: TGTGCCAGCAGCAATTCGGGCGCGGGAGCTTTCTTT.

CDR3 in DNA: TGTGCCAGCAGTTCAATCCTAGCGGGAGAATTGCACGAGCAGTACTTC. Translating it yields CASSSILAGELHEQYF. This chain uses TRBV27 with TRBJ2-7; TRBD2 matches 10 bases. CDR1 is MNHEY and CDR2 is SMNVEV in the germline V gene (reference sequence). The CDR3 runs to 16 residues. Trimming removed 4 bases from V and 5 bases from J; junction bases left unmatched: 11.

This clone was seen only once. The V call is TRBV7-2, the J call TRBJ1-1; no reliable D call. This CDR3 contains 13 residues. From germline, CDR1 is SGHTA and CDR2 FQGNSA. With 4 bases removed from V and 1 base from J, the gap between germline ends came to 7 bases. CDR3 sequence reads: CASSSDWNTEAFF. CDR3 in DNA: TGTGCCAGCAGCTCCGACTGGAACACTGAAGCTTTCTTT.

The J gene is TRBJ2-7, the V gene TRBV19; 8 nucleotides agree with TRBD2. The ends lost 7 bases at V and 0 bases at J; junction bases unmatched: 11. CDR3 size: 16 residues. Germline V gene lookup returns CDR1 LNHDA and CDR2 SQIVND (reference sequence). This CDR3 is CASTSRFSGNSYEQYF. The CDR3 DNA reads as TGTGCCAGTACCAGTAGGTTTAGCGGGAACTCCTACGAGCAGTACTTC. Looking up the rest from reference TRBV19 and TRBJ2-7 gives the full variable domain: DGGITQSPKYLFRKEGQNVTLSCEQNLNHDAMYWYRQDPGQGLRLIYYSQIVNDFQKGDIAEGYSVSREKKESFPLTVTSAQKNPTAFYLCASTSRFSGNSYEQYFGPGTRLTVT.

The gene calls are TRBV6-5 and TRBJ1-5, with 7 bases that match TRBD1. The CDR3 covers 13 residues. Trimming took 6 bases from V and 5 from J; bases not matched to a gene: 4. Germline lookup yields CDR1 MNHEY and CDR2 SVGAGI. The CDR3 sequence is CASRGGQDQPQHF. CDR3 in DNA: TGTGCCAGCAGAGGAGGACAGGATCAGCCCCAGCATTTT.

The CDR3 DNA sequence: TGTGCCAGCAGCTTAGGGCAGGGCGAAGGCTACGAGCAGTACTTC. It encodes CASSLGQGEGYEQYF. This sequence joins TRBV11-3 and TRBJ2-7; the D gene is possibly TRBD1 (5 bases). CDR3 length: 15 amino acids. Trimming removed 1 base from V and 3 bases from J, with 13 bases in between. CDR1 is SGHNT, CDR2 YENEEA, per germline.

This clone was seen only a few times. The chain employs TRBV18 and TRBJ1-4, with 7 bases aligning to TRBD1. Germline CDR1 is KGHSH and CDR2 is LQKENI. The J segment lost 5 bases and the V segment lost 6 bases, leaving 6 bases of the junction unmatched. The CDR3 loop spans 14 amino acids. CDR3 sequence reads: CASSLQGPNEKLFF. The CDR3 nucleotides are TGTGCCAGCTCCCTACAGGGGCCGAATGAAAAACTGTTTTTT.

The V and J genes are TRBV4-1 and TRBJ2-6; D remains unclear. This CDR3 region has 14 residues. The V and J ends lost 1 base and 3 bases respectively, with 4 bases between them. Germline V lookup: CDR1 MGHRA, CDR2 YSYEKL. CDR3 residues: CASSQVSGANVLTF. The CDR3 nucleotides are TGCGCCAGCAGCCAAGTGAGTGGGGCCAACGTCCTGACTTTC.

This clone appeared a few times. The V call is TRBV10-2, the J call TRBJ2-1; a weak D match, TRBD1 (5 bases). There are 15 residues in the CDR3. Between the trimmed V and J ends, which lost 7 bases and 8 bases, there was a span of 21 bases. CDR1 and CDR2 (germline): WSHSY, SAAADI. This chain's CDR3 is CASTRKQGMNDEQFF. Here the CDR3 DNA reads TGCGCCAGCACTCGAAAGCAGGGTATGAACGATGAGCAGTTCTTC.

The chain recombines TRBV5-5 with TRBJ1-2; no clear D gene. Germline loops: CDR1 SGHKS, CDR2 YYEKEE (reference sequence). V lost 0 bases and J lost 4, with 13 bases in between. The CDR3 is made up of 15 amino acids. For the CDR3, the DNA is TGTGCCAGCAGCTTGGAAATCAGGCCAAGCTATGGCTACACCTTC. Translation: CASSLEIRPSYGYTF.